These 28 T cell receptor beta chains originate from one sample sequenced in a study of Ad26.COV2.S vaccination and SARS-CoV-2 variants. Sequencing used immunoSEQ multiplex PCR; TCRdb keeps in-frame clones, though not all of them. The repertoire has hundreds of thousands of clones, approximately 89% of them found once; the top ten carry around 2.5%. Documented treatment: approximately 18 received Ad26.COV2.S at low or high dose, single or two shots; 5 received placebo; per-sample allocation not given. After the first vaccine or placebo injection, samples were drawn on day 63. Specimen: peripheral blood, collected in a trial of Ad26.COV2.S vaccine versus placebo. These receptors all stem from a person aged 18 to 65 who received the Ad26.COV2.S COVID-19 vaccine or a placebo.

This chain connects TRBV6-2 or TRBV6-3 to TRBJ1-1; a weak D match, TRBD1 (6 bases). CDR3 length: 13 amino acids. The V gene lost 4 bases and the J gene lost 12 bases, with 18 bases spanning the gap. CDR1 is MNHEY, CDR2 SVGEGT, per germline. The CDR3 DNA follows: TGTGCCAGCAGTTGGGACATACCCAGGGAACCTTTCTTT. Residues: CASSWDIPREPFF.

This chain joins TRBV15 and TRBJ2-3; D not resolved. V dropped 0 bases and J dropped 14 bases, with 12 bases sitting between them. Germline V gene lookup returns CDR1 LNHNV and CDR2 YYDKDF (reference sequence). The CDR3 consists of 12 residues. The DNA of the CDR3 is TGTGCCACCAGCAGAGATAATGATCGGCTGTATTTT. Translating gives CATSRDNDRLYF.

This clone occurred once. V is TRBV11-2 and J is TRBJ2-2; D ambiguous. Germline assignment: CDR1 SGHAT and CDR2 FQNNGV. V shed 5 bases and J shed 7 bases, with 8 bases lying between them. The CDR3 covers 12 residues. As DNA, the CDR3 is TGTGCCAGCAGCCTAACCGACGGGGAGCTGTTTTTT. Translation: CASSLTDGELFF.

The V and J genes are TRBV5-1 and TRBJ2-3, with D possibly TRBD2 on 5 matching bases. Looked up from germline, CDR1 is SGHRS and CDR2 is YFSETQ. V was clipped by 3 bases and J by 5 bases, with 16 bases between them. The CDR3 sequence is 15 residues long. The CDR3 loop is CASSSPGGPQDTQYF. The CDR3 DNA sequence: TGCGCCAGCAGCTCCCCGGGCGGGCCCCAAGATACGCAGTATTTT.

The V gene is TRBV11-3, the J gene TRBJ1-2, with D possibly TRBD1 on 5 matching bases. Per the germline V gene, CDR1 is SGHNT and CDR2 is YENEEA. The CDR3 runs to 15 residues. V was shortened by 0 bases and J by 4 bases, with 12 bases between the two germline ends. Here the CDR3 DNA reads TGTGCCAGCAGCTTAGATCGTAAGGGGATCTATGGCTACACCTTC. It specifies CASSLDRKGIYGYTF.

Remarks on this clone: Other DNA sequences from this sample encode an identical CDR3 as well. The CDR3 here is CASSVLNTEAFF. Here the CDR3 DNA reads TGTGCCAGCAGTGTCCTGAACACTGAAGCTTTCTTT. The chain employs TRBV2 and TRBJ1-1; D gene ambiguous. V was trimmed by 4 bases and J by 0 bases, leaving 3 bases between them. Germline CDR1 is SNHLY and CDR2 is FYNNEI. This CDR3 is built from 12 residues.

Concerning this clone: A much larger clone is a single base away; this may be a read error. The rearrangement uses TRBV3-1 (or the pseudogene TRBV3-2) and TRBJ2-6; no firm D call. CDR1 and CDR2 from the germline V gene are LGHDT and YNNKEL (reference sequence). Deletions cut 0 bases from V and 0 bases from J, with 3 bases between. CDR3 length equals 15 residues. CDR3 protein: CASSQDSSGANVLTF. The CDR3 DNA reads as TGTGCCAGCAGCCAAGACAGCTCTGGGGCCAACGTCCTGACTTTC.

This clone was recorded once. The rearrangement joins TRBV10-3 to TRBJ1-2; no definite D call. V dropped 2 bases and J dropped 4 bases, with 8 bases sitting between them. The CDR3 spans 13 residues. Germline-derived CDR1 and CDR2 are ENHRY and SYGVKD. CDR3 nucleotides: TGTGCCATCAGTGAGGACACACTCTATGGCTACACCTTC. It translates to CAISEDTLYGYTF.

This chain joins TRBV7-2 and TRBJ1-6; perhaps TRBD1 as D (6 bases). The CDR3 contains 16 residues. Trimming took 2 bases from V and 5 from J, leaving 13 bases between them. Germline CDR1 is SGHTA and CDR2 is FQGNSA. CDR3 coding DNA: TGTGCCAGCAGCTTATTTGGAACAGGGAATAATTCACCCCTCCACTTT. This codes for CASSLFGTGNNSPLHF. Filled out from reference TRBV7-2 and TRBJ1-6, the complete variable domain reads GAGVSQSPSNKVTEKGKDVELRCDPISGHTALYWYRQSLGQGLEFLIYFQGNSAPDKSGLPSDRFSAERTGGSVSTLTIQRTQQEDSAVYLCASSLFGTGNNSPLHFGNGTRLTVT.

About this clone: The same CDR3 also results from other DNA sequences found in this sample. This sequence joins TRBV3-1 (or the pseudogene TRBV3-2) and TRBJ2-2; D is unclear. CDR1 is LGHDT and CDR2 is YNNKEL in the germline V gene (reference sequence). The CDR3 totals 12 residues. Trimming cost V 4 bases and J 5 bases, with 5 bases left between them. The CDR3 here is CASSPLTGELFF. Here the CDR3 DNA reads TGTGCCAGCAGCCCCTTAACCGGGGAGCTGTTTTTT.

This clone was observed a handful of times. CDR3: CATSTAPTGFSPLHF. The CDR3, as DNA: TGTGCCACCAGCACCGCTCCAACAGGTTTTTCACCCCTCCACTTT. This rearrangement joins TRBV15 to TRBJ1-6, with D perhaps TRBD1 (5 bases). The V end was cut by 4 bases, the J end by 9 bases, with 16 bases between. In germline, CDR1 is LNHNV, CDR2 YYDKDF (reference sequence). The CDR3 spans 15 residues.

A remark on this clone: This sample also contains other DNA sequences that code for the same CDR3. V is TRBV27 and J is TRBJ2-5; D not resolved. Germline V gives CDR1 MNHEY, CDR2 SMNVEV (reference sequence). The CDR3 covers 12 residues. Trimming pared 0 bases from V and 4 bases from J, leaving 3 bases between. CDR3 sequence reads: CASSLSGETQYF. In DNA form, the CDR3 reads TGTGCCAGCAGTTTATCCGGAGAGACCCAGTACTTC.

The count of this clone is one. The chain links TRBV5-1 to TRBJ2-5, with D possibly matching TRBD2 (7 bases). The germline CDR1 and CDR2 sequences are SGHRS and YFSETQ. V lost 6 bases, J lost 2 bases, and 17 bases lay in between. The CDR3 has 15 residues. The CDR3 region has the DNA TGCGCCAGCACCGATTGGGGGGGCGTACAAGAGACCCAGTACTTC. Protein product: CASTDWGGVQETQYF.

CDR3 region: CAWSRGHLYEQYF. The DNA for the CDR3 is TGTGCCTGGAGTCGGGGACACCTCTACGAGCAGTACTTC. This sequence joins TRBV30 and TRBJ2-7; D is possibly TRBD1 (6 bases). The CDR3 has 13 amino acids. With 2 bases removed from V and 3 bases from J, the gap between germline ends came to 11 bases. Per the germline V gene, CDR1 is GTSNPN and CDR2 is SVGIG (reference sequence). The full variable domain, completed using reference TRBV30 and TRBJ2-7, is SQTIHQWPATLVQPVGSPLSLECTVEGTSNPNLYWYRQAAGRGLQLLFYSVGIGQISSEVPQNLSASRPQDRQFILSSKKLLLSDSGFYLCAWSRGHLYEQYFGPGTRLTVT.

The V and J genes are TRBV4-3 and TRBJ2-1, with D possibly matching TRBD2 (6 bases). The CDR3 runs 12 residues. Trimming cost V 4 bases and J 9 bases, with 10 bases left between them. CDR1 is LGHNA, CDR2 YSLEER, per germline. The CDR3 reads CASSPLGGEQFF. In DNA, the CDR3 is TGCGCCAGCAGCCCCCTCGGGGGTGAGCAGTTCTTC.

The CDR3 region is CASSGPVPGEGSYEQYV. As DNA, the CDR3 is TGTGCCAGCAGTGGGCCCGTCCCGGGGGAAGGTTCCTACGAGCAGTACGTC. The V and J genes are TRBV27 and TRBJ2-7, with D maybe TRBD2 (6 bases). The germline V gene has CDR1 MNHEY and CDR2 SMNVEV (reference sequence). Trimming took 5 bases from V and 1 from J, leaving 21 bases between them. The CDR3 has 17 residues.

The gene calls are TRBV2 and TRBJ2-5; D is ambiguous. The CDR3 runs to 11 residues. Germline CDR1 reads SNHLY; CDR2 reads FYNNEI. The V gene lost 8 bases and the J gene lost 5 bases, with 9 bases spanning the gap. CDR3 nucleotide sequence: TGTGCCAGCCAGGCGGCGGAGACCCAGTACTTC. Its protein product is CASQAAETQYF.

The chain couples TRBV5-5 to TRBJ2-7; D is undetermined. The V end was cut by 2 bases, the J end by 1 base, with 1 base between. Germline loops: CDR1 SGHKS, CDR2 YYEKEE (reference sequence). The CDR3 spans 11 residues. DNA for the CDR3: TGTGCCAGCAGCTTTTCCTACGAGCAGTACTTC. It encodes CASSFSYEQYF.

V gene TRBV19 combines with J gene TRBJ1-5, with 8 nucleotides matching TRBD1. Germline CDR1 reads LNHDA; CDR2 reads SQIVND (reference sequence). The trim removed 2 bases at V and 8 bases at J, leaving 11 bases unmatched. The CDR3 runs 16 residues. The CDR3 bases are TGTGCCAGTAGTATATCGACAGGGGATATCGGAAAGCCCCAGCATTTT. Protein sequence: CASSISTGDIGKPQHF.

The chain couples TRBV9 to TRBJ2-1, with TRBD2 matching over 10 bases. V trimming: 0 bases; J trimming: 15 bases; junction bases outside the gene matches: 3. Germline V gene sequence: CDR1 SGDLS, CDR2 YYNGEE. The CDR3 has 12 amino acids. The CDR3 sequence is CASSVGAGGPFF. As DNA, the CDR3 is TGTGCCAGCAGCGTAGGAGCGGGAGGGCCGTTCTTC.

V gene TRBV6-2 or TRBV6-3 combines with J gene TRBJ2-5; D remains ambiguous. Trimming stripped 5 bases from V and 4 bases from J, with 8 bases between. Per the germline V gene, CDR1 is MNHEY and CDR2 is SVGEGT. The CDR3 is 12 amino acids. In nucleotides, the CDR3 is TGTGCCAGCAGTCCATTCGGAGAGACCCAGTACTTC. It specifies CASSPFGETQYF.

The V and J genes are TRBV19 and TRBJ1-3; TRBD1 might be the D (6 bases). Germline V gives CDR1 LNHDA, CDR2 SQIVND (reference sequence). The CDR3 is 15 amino acids. Trimming pared 2 bases from V and 2 bases from J, leaving 10 bases between. The CDR3 region is CASSITGQPGNTIYF. CDR3 in DNA: TGTGCCAGTAGTATAACAGGACAGCCTGGAAACACCATATATTTT.

The chain combines TRBV7-2 with TRBJ2-1; 7 nucleotides align to TRBD2. CDR1 SGHTA and CDR2 FQGNSA come from the germline V gene. The CDR3 loop spans 15 amino acids. V gave up 6 bases and J gave up 0 bases; unmatched junction bases: 5. CDR3 amino acids: CASSYQRGSYNEQFF. DNA of the CDR3: TGTGCCAGCAGTTACCAGCGGGGCTCCTACAATGAGCAGTTCTTC.

V is TRBV29-1 and J is TRBJ1-3; TRBD1 agrees at 7 bases. Germline trimming cut 4 bases from V and 3 bases from J; bases unmatched to any gene: 3. This CDR3 has 13 amino acids. Germline values: CDR1 SQVTM, CDR2 ANQGSEA. The CDR3 loop reads CSVGTGGGNTIYF. CDR3 coding DNA: TGCAGCGTTGGGACAGGCGGTGGAAACACCATATATTTT.

The chain recombines TRBV28 with TRBJ2-1; a weak D match, TRBD1 (6 bases). This CDR3 is built from 17 residues. CDR1 is MDHEN, CDR2 SYDVKM, per germline. Trimming shortened V by 6 bases and J by 8 bases, and 26 bases separated the two germline ends. The CDR3, as DNA: TGTGCCAGCAGCCAGGGGTTTCTAGCACGGATTATATATGAGCAGTTCTTC. Its protein is CASSQGFLARIIYEQFF.

The chain employs TRBV28 and TRBJ1-3; no clear D. This CDR3 has 16 amino acids. In germline, CDR1 is MDHEN, CDR2 SYDVKM. V was trimmed by 4 bases and J by 2 bases, leaving 15 bases between them. The CDR3 reads CASSSPGEGAGNTIYF. The CDR3 nucleotides are TGTGCCAGCAGTTCCCCAGGAGAGGGTGCTGGAAACACCATATATTTT.

J is TRBJ1-2 and V is TRBV5-8; D is possibly TRBD1 (5 bases). V shed 1 base and J shed 8 bases, with 12 bases lying between them. Germline CDR1 SGHTS, CDR2 YDEGEE. The CDR3 is 13 amino acids. The DNA for the CDR3 is TGTGCCAGCAGCTTGCACGGGGCGGGGGGCTACACCTTC. Protein: CASSLHGAGGYTF.

This clone was observed a few times. The V and J genes are TRBV7-8 and TRBJ1-5, with D possibly TRBD1 on 5 matching bases. Germline CDR1 is SGHVS and CDR2 is FQNEAQ. V was shortened by 5 bases and J by 4 bases, with 15 bases between the two germline ends. This CDR3 spans 15 amino acids. CDR3: CASSQGTRENQPQHF. The DNA for the CDR3 is TGTGCCAGCAGCCAGGGCACACGCGAGAATCAGCCCCAGCATTTT.